This T cell receptor (beta chain) was identified in a study of radiation and T cells in renal cell carcinoma. The time point is: baseline pretreatment blood. Documented treatment: 15 Gy SBRT to primary tumor, nephrectomy 4 weeks later. Sequenced by immunoSEQ multiplex PCR; TCRdb stores in-frame clones only, minus some. Of about 140,000 clones detected, approximately 87% appear once; the ten largest clones hold around 21%. The CDR3 runs 14 residues. Looked up from germline, CDR1 is SGHTA and CDR2 is FQGNSA. The V and J ends lost 5 bases and 6 bases, in that order; junction bases with no gene match: 6. This TCR came from a woman aged 45-59 years with renal cell carcinoma. Sample: blood, taken from a patient whose treatment included radiotherapy and nephrectomy. V and J are TRBV7-2 and TRBJ1-2; 10 nucleotides line up with TRBD1. This CDR3 is CASSISGQGDGYTF. For the CDR3, the DNA is TGTGCCAGCAGCATAAGCGGACAGGGGGATGGCTACACCTTC.